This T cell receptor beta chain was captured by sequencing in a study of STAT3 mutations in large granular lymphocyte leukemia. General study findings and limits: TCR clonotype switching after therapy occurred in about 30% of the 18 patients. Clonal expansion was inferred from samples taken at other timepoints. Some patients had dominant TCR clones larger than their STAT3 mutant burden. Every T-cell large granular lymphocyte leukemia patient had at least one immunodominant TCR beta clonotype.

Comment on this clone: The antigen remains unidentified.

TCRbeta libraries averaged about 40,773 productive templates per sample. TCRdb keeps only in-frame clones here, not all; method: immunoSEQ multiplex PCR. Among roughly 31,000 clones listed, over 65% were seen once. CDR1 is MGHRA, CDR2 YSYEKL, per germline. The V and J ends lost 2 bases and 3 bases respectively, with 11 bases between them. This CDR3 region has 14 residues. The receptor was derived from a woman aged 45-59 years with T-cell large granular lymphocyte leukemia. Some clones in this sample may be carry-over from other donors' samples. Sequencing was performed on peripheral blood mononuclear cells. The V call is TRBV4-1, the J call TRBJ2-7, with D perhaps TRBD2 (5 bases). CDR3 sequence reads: CASSQKLVDYEQYF. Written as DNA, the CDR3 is TGCGCCAGCAGCCAAAAACTAGTAGACTACGAGCAGTACTTC.